This T cell receptor (beta chain) is drawn from a study of control samples from healthy donors and cancer patients. V shed 5 bases and J shed 4 bases, with 17 bases lying between them. Germline CDR1 reads LNHDA; CDR2 reads SQIVND (reference sequence). The CDR3 is made up of 15 amino acids. Some clones are missing from TCRdb's copy, which holds only in-frame ones; the method was immunoSEQ multiplex PCR. The repertoire holds 150,000 to 200,000 clones, with 75% to 95% as singletons. This chain uses TRBV19 with TRBJ1-2; no clear D gene. This receptor was taken from a woman in her twenties or thirties in good health. Sequenced material: blood. The chain's CDR3 is CASSHTRGSGYGYTF. CDR3 DNA: TGTGCCAGTAGTCATACCCGAGGGTCGGGCTATGGCTACACCTTC.